Presented here are 10 T cell receptor beta chains from one specimen sequenced in a study of technical replicates of blood from a few donors. Sequencing used immunoSEQ multiplex PCR; TCRdb keeps in-frame clones, though not all of them. The profile shows some 76,000 clones, roughly 94% of them singletons. Specimen: T cells isolated from PBMCs. The receptors stem from a human donor in good health.

The chain combines TRBV5-1 with TRBJ1-2; weak D call: TRBD1 (5 bases). V was cut by 0 bases and J by 4 bases, with 13 bases left in between. The V gene's germline CDR1 is SGHRS and CDR2 YFSETQ. CDR3 length: 15 amino acids. Written as DNA, the CDR3 is TGCGCCAGCAGCTTGGAGTTGACTCAGGGCTATGGCTACACCTTC. It yields the protein CASSLELTQGYGYTF. Looking up the rest from reference TRBV5-1 and TRBJ1-2 gives the full variable domain: KAGVTQTPRYLIKTRGQQVTLSCSPISGHRSVSWYQQTPGQGLQFLFEYFSETQRNKGNFPGRFSGRQFSNSRSEMNVSTLELGDSALYLCASSLELTQGYGYTFGSGTRLTVV.

Only a few counts were recorded for this clone. The gene calls are TRBV30 and TRBJ1-1, with D tentatively TRBD1 (6 bases). V dropped 7 bases and J dropped 1 base, with 10 bases sitting between them. This CDR3 spans 12 amino acids. Germline V gene data show CDR1 as GTSNPN and CDR2 as SVGIG (reference sequence). CDR3 coding DNA: TGTGCCTCGTTCAGGGGGAACACTGAAGCTTTCTTT. The encoded protein is CASFRGNTEAFF.

The chain joins TRBV7-2 to TRBJ2-1, with D possibly matching TRBD2 (5 bases). This CDR3 is built from 15 residues. V was clipped by 1 base and J by 7 bases, with 14 bases between them. Germline V gene sequence: CDR1 SGHTA, CDR2 FQGNSA. The CDR3 DNA reads as TGTGCCAGCAGCTTAGAGACTATCCCGGGGAATGAGCAGTTCTTC. Protein product: CASSLETIPGNEQFF. The entire variable domain, with the rest obtained from reference TRBV7-2 and TRBJ2-1, is as follows: GAGVSQSPSNKVTEKGKDVELRCDPISGHTALYWYRQSLGQGLEFLIYFQGNSAPDKSGLPSDRFSAERTGGSVSTLTIQRTQQEDSAVYLCASSLETIPGNEQFFGPGTRLTVL.

The CDR3, as DNA: TGTGCCAGCAGTTATATGACCGGGGAGCTGTTTTTT. This gives the protein CASSYMTGELFF. This chain connects TRBV6-5 to TRBJ2-2; D unclear. The V end lost 3 bases, the J end lost 5 bases, and 4 bases lay between the germline ends. CDR1 and CDR2 (germline): MNHEY, SVGAGI. This CDR3 has 12 residues.

V is TRBV28 and J is TRBJ2-7; 9 positions agree with TRBD1. The germline gives CDR1 MDHEN, CDR2 SYDVKM. The CDR3 loop spans 15 amino acids. Losses at the gene ends were 3 bases for V and 0 bases for J; bases not matched to a gene: 3. Written as DNA, the CDR3 is TGTGCCAGCAGTTTCCGGGACAGGGCCTCCTACGAGCAGTACTTC. The encoded protein is CASSFRDRASYEQYF.

The chain couples TRBV5-1 to TRBJ2-2; 10 nucleotides align to TRBD2. This CDR3 spans 16 amino acids. Trimming removed 6 bases from V and 1 base from J; junction bases left unmatched: 6. Germline V gene lookup returns CDR1 SGHRS and CDR2 YFSETQ. CDR3 region: CASMETSGQNTGELFF. CDR3 coding DNA: TGCGCCAGCATGGAGACTAGCGGGCAGAACACCGGGGAGCTGTTTTTT. Full variable domain (outside the CDR3, taken from reference TRBV5-1 and TRBJ2-2): KAGVTQTPRYLIKTRGQQVTLSCSPISGHRSVSWYQQTPGQGLQFLFEYFSETQRNKGNFPGRFSGRQFSNSRSEMNVSTLELGDSALYLCASMETSGQNTGELFFGEGSRLTVL.

The gene calls are TRBV4-1 and TRBJ2-2; D gene ambiguous. Trimming took 7 bases from V and 4 from J, leaving 13 bases between them. The CDR3 contains 14 residues. In germline, CDR1 is MGHRA, CDR2 YSYEKL. The CDR3 DNA follows: TGCGCCAGCACCAATACTGATCGCACCGGGGAGCTGTTTTTT. Translation: CASTNTDRTGELFF.

This sequence joins TRBV30 and TRBJ2-1; the D gene is possibly TRBD2 (6 bases). The CDR3 is 13 residues long. Deletions cut 5 bases from V and 6 bases from J, with 14 bases between. In germline, CDR1 is GTSNPN, CDR2 SVGIG (reference sequence). The CDR3 coding sequence is TGTGCCTGGGGGATTCTAGCGACCAATGAGCAGTTCTTC. Protein sequence: CAWGILATNEQFF.

This chain joins TRBV2 and TRBJ1-2; 7 bases are a match to TRBD1. The CDR3 sequence is 16 residues long. Germline-derived CDR1 and CDR2 are SNHLY and FYNNEI. With 6 bases clipped from V and 1 base from J, the junction kept 11 bases outside the gene matches. The CDR3 region is CASSLVPGTVNYGYTF. CDR3 nucleotide sequence: TGTGCCAGCAGCCTAGTCCCCGGGACAGTTAACTATGGCTACACCTTC.

V gene TRBV18 combines with J gene TRBJ1-5; D uncertain. CDR1 and CDR2 from the germline V gene are KGHSH and LQKENI. CDR3 size: 13 residues. The ends were cut back, 4 bases at V and 3 bases at J, with 7 bases in the middle. CDR3: CASSRDFNQPQHF. CDR3 DNA sequence: TGTGCCAGCTCACGAGACTTCAATCAGCCCCAGCATTTT.